What follows are 6 T cell receptor beta chains derived from one specimen sequenced in a study of radiation and T cells in renal cell carcinoma. Time point meaning: baseline pretreatment blood. Specified treatment: 15 Gy SBRT to primary tumor, nephrectomy 4 weeks later. Libraries were prepared by immunoSEQ multiplex PCR; TCRdb keeps only in-frame clonotypes and omits some of them. The sample contains about 140,000 clones, roughly 80% of which appear only once. The sample consisted of blood, taken from a patient whose treatment included radiotherapy and nephrectomy. Receptors were obtained from a woman between 45 and 65 years old with renal cell carcinoma.

J is TRBJ2-7 and V is TRBV14; 7 nucleotides match TRBD1. The J segment lost 7 bases and the V segment lost 3 bases, leaving 6 bases of the junction unmatched. CDR3 length: 13 amino acids. Per the germline V gene, CDR1 is SGHDN and CDR2 is FVKESK. The CDR3 reads CASSQYRGGEQYF. The DNA for the CDR3 is TGTGCCAGCAGCCAGTACAGGGGCGGGGAGCAGTACTTC.

This chain uses TRBV30 with TRBJ2-5; no clear D gene. Germline values: CDR1 GTSNPN, CDR2 SVGIG (reference sequence). The V gene lost 0 bases and the J gene lost 2 bases, with 13 bases spanning the gap. The CDR3 is 15 amino acids. The CDR3 sequence: CAWSVLFGGQETQYF. The CDR3 DNA follows: TGTGCCTGGAGTGTACTATTCGGCGGTCAAGAGACCCAGTACTTC.

The chain has TRBV9 and TRBJ2-3; TRBD2 might be the D (6 bases). Germline V CDR1 and CDR2: SGDLS, YYNGEE. The CDR3 totals 16 residues. Trimming removed 1 base at V and 2 bases at J, with 14 bases between. CDR3 bases: TGTGCCAGCAGCGTATCTTTTGCGGGGAACACAGATACGCAGTATTTT. As protein: CASSVSFAGNTDTQYF.

V and J are TRBV7-2 and TRBJ2-2; 8 bases map to TRBD1. CDR1 and CDR2 from the germline V gene are SGHTA and FQGNSA. V gave up 5 bases and J gave up 1 base; unmatched junction bases: 6. The CDR3 contains 16 residues. This CDR3 reads CASSRDRGGNTGELFF. CDR3 DNA: TGTGCCAGCAGCAGAGACAGGGGAGGGAACACCGGGGAGCTGTTTTTT. The entire variable domain, with the rest obtained from reference TRBV7-2 and TRBJ2-2, is as follows: GAGVSQSPSNKVTEKGKDVELRCDPISGHTALYWYRQSLGQGLEFLIYFQGNSAPDKSGLPSDRFSAERTGGSVSTLTIQRTQQEDSAVYLCASSRDRGGNTGELFFGEGSRLTVL.

The gene calls are TRBV5-1 and TRBJ2-2; 14 positions agree with TRBD2. J gave up 5 bases and V 3 bases, and 9 bases lay outside the gene matches. This CDR3 comprises 18 residues. Germline V gene sequence: CDR1 SGHRS, CDR2 YFSETQ. The CDR3 loop reads CASSSSGTSGGPTGELFF. The CDR3 region has the DNA TGCGCCAGCAGCTCATCCGGGACTAGCGGGGGACCGACCGGGGAGCTGTTTTTT.

This clone was detected only once. This chain connects TRBV5-5 to TRBJ1-1; possible D gene TRBD1, 5 bases. V shed 5 bases and J shed 3 bases, with 14 bases lying between them. CDR1 is SGHKS and CDR2 is YYEKEE in the germline V gene (reference sequence). CDR3 length: 14 amino acids. The CDR3 DNA is TGTGCCAGCAGAGGGGACCGTTTCGACACTGAAGCTTTCTTT. Its protein product is CASRGDRFDTEAFF.